This TCR beta chain stems from a study of blood T cell repertoires in COVID-19. Study context: Sites in the United States, Italy and Spain provided acute and convalescent COVID-19 samples. PBMCs, B-cell-depleted T cells, or T cells provided the cDNA or gDNA that made up the material.

CDR1 and CDR2 (germline): SGHVS, FQNEAQ. V was trimmed by 1 base and J by 0 bases, leaving 9 bases between them. The CDR3 covers 16 residues. In the study's own analysis: It was from reference gene primer amplification that nucleated cell counts were estimated. The data were produced by immunoSEQ multiplex PCR, yet TCRdb's version contains in-frame clones alone and is incomplete. The V and J calls and the clone size are those of that table, but D and trimming were determined from the DNA. Of 68,000 or so clones in the sample, 82% are singletons; the top ten hold 35% to 45%. The clonotype originates from a human donor in a cohort sampled during active COVID-19. Sequences were obtained from peripheral blood. The gene calls are TRBV7-8 and TRBJ2-2; D is ambiguous. CDR3 in DNA: TGTGCCAGCAGCTTAGGTCAGGTCGCGAACACCGGGGAGCTGTTTTTT. Protein product: CASSLGQVANTGELFF.